A selection of T cell receptor beta chains follows, all from one sample in a study of shared clonotypes between healthy human individuals. Assay: immunoSEQ multiplex PCR; the TCRdb copy retains only in-frame clones and omits some. The table shows about 2.5 million clones, with approximately 90% occurring only once. The sample comprised naive CD4+ T cells from PBMCs. Receptors were obtained from a man between 18 and 29 years old in good health. Some clones in this sample may be carry-over from other donors' samples. Each CDR3 is given with its conserved first and last residue. Fields, in order: CDR3 DNA, CDR3 protein, J gene, V gene, D gene, clone size. The D gene is left open where the match is weak. A clone size is listed for some rows: how often the clone was seen (once, few, many), or a class if it is expanded.

cdr3_nt: TGCGCCAGCAGCCCAGGACTGGGGGGGCATCAGCCCCAGCATTTT
cdr3_aa: CASSPGLGGHQPQHF
j_call: TRBJ1-5
v_call: TRBV5-1
d_call: -
clone_size: -

cdr3_nt: TGCGCCAGCAGCCACGGAGGACTAGCGGGAGCCACAGATACGCAGTATTTT
cdr3_aa: CASSHGGLAGATDTQYF
j_call: TRBJ2-3
v_call: TRBV4-1
d_call: TRBD2
clone_size: -

cdr3_nt: TGTGCCAGCAGCGCTGGACAGGCAGGGGTCAACGAGCAGTACTTC
cdr3_aa: CASSAGQAGVNEQYF
j_call: TRBJ2-7
v_call: TRBV11-2
d_call: TRBD1
clone_size: -

cdr3_nt: TGTGCCAGTGGCAAGACGGAGTCCTACGAGCAGTACTTC
cdr3_aa: CASGKTESYEQYF
j_call: TRBJ2-7
v_call: TRBV19
d_call: -
clone_size: -

cdr3_nt: TGCAGCGCCTGCTTGAACTCCTACGAGCAGTACTTC
cdr3_aa: CSACLNSYEQYF
j_call: TRBJ2-7
v_call: TRBV29-1
d_call: -
clone_size: -

cdr3_nt: TGTGCCAGCTCACCAGCGCGGCAAGAGACCCAGTACTTC
cdr3_aa: CASSPARQETQYF
j_call: TRBJ2-5
v_call: TRBV18
d_call: -
clone_size: -

cdr3_nt: TGTGCCAGCAGCTTATTATCCGTCACCGGGGAGCTGTTTTTT
cdr3_aa: CASSLLSVTGELFF
j_call: TRBJ2-2
v_call: TRBV7-3
d_call: -
clone_size: once

cdr3_nt: TGTGCCAGCAGCTTCTCTCCGGGACAGGGGGCAGGGACCCAGTACTTC
cdr3_aa: CASSFSPGQGAGTQYF
j_call: TRBJ2-5
v_call: TRBV7-9
d_call: TRBD1
clone_size: -

cdr3_nt: TGCGCCAGCAGCACGGGGACTAGCGGGAAGGAGACCCAGTACTTC
cdr3_aa: CASSTGTSGKETQYF
j_call: TRBJ2-5
v_call: TRBV5-1
d_call: TRBD2
clone_size: -

cdr3_nt: TGTGCCAGCAGTCTACAAGCGACAGGGAATACCTTC
cdr3_aa: CASSLQATGNTF
j_call: TRBJ1-2
v_call: TRBV27
d_call: TRBD1
clone_size: -

cdr3_nt: TGTGCCAGCAGCCCGGAGGGGACCGGGGAGCTGTTTTTT
cdr3_aa: CASSPEGTGELFF
j_call: TRBJ2-2
v_call: TRBV2
d_call: -
clone_size: -

cdr3_nt: TGTGCCAGCAGTGAATTTTCTTCTACCGGGGAGCTGTTTTTT
cdr3_aa: CASSEFSSTGELFF
j_call: TRBJ2-2
v_call: TRBV6-1
d_call: -
clone_size: once

cdr3_nt: TGTGCCAGTAATAATCCGGGACAGGCAAGAAACATTCAGTACTTC
cdr3_aa: CASNNPGQARNIQYF
j_call: TRBJ2-4
v_call: TRBV19
d_call: TRBD1
clone_size: -

cdr3_nt: TGTGCCAGCAGCTTGGGGGGGGCCGGGCAGCACTTC
cdr3_aa: CASSLGGAGQHF
j_call: TRBJ2-7
v_call: TRBV5-4
d_call: -
clone_size: -

cdr3_nt: TGTGCCAGCAGCCCGGGCCCGGGGGACGGGGGCTACACCTTC
cdr3_aa: CASSPGPGDGGYTF
j_call: TRBJ1-2
v_call: TRBV5-5
d_call: -
clone_size: -

cdr3_nt: TGTGCCAGCATCAAATACAATGAGCAGTTCTTC
cdr3_aa: CASIKYNEQFF
j_call: TRBJ2-1
v_call: TRBV5-6
d_call: -
clone_size: -

cdr3_nt: TGCGCCAGCAGCTTCGGGGGCTTCAATCAGCCCCAGCATTTT
cdr3_aa: CASSFGGFNQPQHF
j_call: TRBJ1-5
v_call: TRBV5-1
d_call: -
clone_size: -

cdr3_nt: TGTGCCATCAGTGAGACCGAGACAGGGGATGGCTACACCTTC
cdr3_aa: CAISETETGDGYTF
j_call: TRBJ1-2
v_call: TRBV10-3
d_call: TRBD1
clone_size: -

cdr3_nt: TGTGCCAGCAATTATCACAGGGGGCCCACTGAAGCTTTCTTT
cdr3_aa: CASNYHRGPTEAFF
j_call: TRBJ1-1
v_call: TRBV6-5
d_call: TRBD1
clone_size: -

cdr3_nt: TGTGCCAGCAGTGAAAGTGCAGTCCTCTATGGCTACACCTTC
cdr3_aa: CASSESAVLYGYTF
j_call: TRBJ1-2
v_call: TRBV6-1
d_call: -
clone_size: -

cdr3_nt: TGTGCCAGCAGCTTAAGCGCCGGGGAGCTGTTTTTT
cdr3_aa: CASSLSAGELFF
j_call: TRBJ2-2
v_call: TRBV7-3
d_call: -
clone_size: -

cdr3_nt: TGTGCCATCAGTCCGGGGCCTAATCAGCCCCAGCATTTT
cdr3_aa: CAISPGPNQPQHF
j_call: TRBJ1-5
v_call: TRBV10-3
d_call: -
clone_size: -

cdr3_nt: TGTGCCAGCAGGACTCTAGACAGGCGTTCGGCTGAAGCTTTCTTT
cdr3_aa: CASRTLDRRSAEAFF
j_call: TRBJ1-1
v_call: TRBV7-2
d_call: -
clone_size: -

cdr3_nt: TGTGCCAGCAGCTTAGGACAGGGGAGCGTTGGCGGGGAGCTGTTTTTT
cdr3_aa: CASSLGQGSVGGELFF
j_call: TRBJ2-2
v_call: TRBV7-2
d_call: TRBD1
clone_size: -

cdr3_nt: TGTGCCAGCAGCCCTCAAGCGGGGCCACGCGATCAGTACTTC
cdr3_aa: CASSPQAGPRDQYF
j_call: TRBJ2-7
v_call: TRBV5-4
d_call: TRBD2
clone_size: -

cdr3_nt: TGTGCCAGCAGCTTTGGGTTGAGCTCCTACAATGAGCAGTTCTTC
cdr3_aa: CASSFGLSSYNEQFF
j_call: TRBJ2-1
v_call: TRBV7-8
d_call: -
clone_size: -

cdr3_nt: TGTGCCAGCAGAAAAGACCCCGGGACAGCCTACGAGCAGTACTTC
cdr3_aa: CASRKDPGTAYEQYF
j_call: TRBJ2-7
v_call: TRBV27
d_call: TRBD1
clone_size: -

cdr3_nt: TGCGCCAGCAGCCTTGGACAGGGGGTTCTAAGCTCCTACAATGAGCAGTTCTTC
cdr3_aa: CASSLGQGVLSSYNEQFF
j_call: TRBJ2-1
v_call: TRBV4-1
d_call: TRBD1
clone_size: once

cdr3_nt: TGTGCCAGTAGCCGGGTAGGCGCAGACACCGGGGAGCTGTTTTTT
cdr3_aa: CASSRVGADTGELFF
j_call: TRBJ2-2
v_call: TRBV19
d_call: -
clone_size: -

cdr3_nt: TGCGCCAGCAGCAAATTTCTACGCCCTTTCAGGGGAGTGTGCGAAAAACTGTTTTTT
cdr3_aa: CASSKFLRPFRGVCEKLFF
j_call: TRBJ1-4
v_call: TRBV5-1
d_call: -
clone_size: -

cdr3_nt: TGTGCCAGCTCACCAGGGATTGACACTAATGAAAAACTGTTTTTT
cdr3_aa: CASSPGIDTNEKLFF
j_call: TRBJ1-4
v_call: TRBV18
d_call: -
clone_size: few

cdr3_nt: TGTGCCAGCAGGGACAGGGGGGAACCAGCTAACTATGGCTACACCTTC
cdr3_aa: CASRDRGEPANYGYTF
j_call: TRBJ1-2
v_call: TRBV6-6
d_call: TRBD1
clone_size: -

cdr3_nt: TGTGCCAGCAGTTCGGGACTATCCCCCGGGTTGAATGAGCAGTTCTTC
cdr3_aa: CASSSGLSPGLNEQFF
j_call: TRBJ2-1
v_call: TRBV28
d_call: TRBD2
clone_size: -

cdr3_nt: TGTGCCAGTAGTGACCGGGCCACCTTAAACTATGGCTACACCTTC
cdr3_aa: CASSDRATLNYGYTF
j_call: TRBJ1-2
v_call: TRBV19
d_call: -
clone_size: once

cdr3_nt: TGTGCCTGGAGTCGACAACTGACGATGAACACTGAAGCTTTCTTT
cdr3_aa: CAWSRQLTMNTEAFF
j_call: TRBJ1-1
v_call: TRBV30
d_call: -
clone_size: few

cdr3_nt: TGTGCCAGCAGCCCCGGGGCAGCAAGGGCCGGGGAGCTGTTTTTT
cdr3_aa: CASSPGAARAGELFF
j_call: TRBJ2-2
v_call: TRBV7-3
d_call: -
clone_size: -

cdr3_nt: TGTGCCAGCAGCTTAGTTTACACCGGGGAGCTGTTTTTT
cdr3_aa: CASSLVYTGELFF
j_call: TRBJ2-2
v_call: TRBV13
d_call: -
clone_size: -

cdr3_nt: TGCAGCCTTGCCGGGGACTTAAGCGAAGAGCAGTTCTTC
cdr3_aa: CSLAGDLSEEQFF
j_call: TRBJ2-1
v_call: TRBV29-1
d_call: -
clone_size: -

cdr3_nt: TGTGCCAGCAGCCAAAGGACAGGGATAGGCGAGCAGTACTTC
cdr3_aa: CASSQRTGIGEQYF
j_call: TRBJ2-7
v_call: TRBV6-6
d_call: TRBD1
clone_size: once

cdr3_nt: TGTGCCAGCAGATACGGACAGGGCTCCTACGAGCAGTACTTC
cdr3_aa: CASRYGQGSYEQYF
j_call: TRBJ2-7
v_call: TRBV5-4
d_call: TRBD1
clone_size: -

cdr3_nt: TGTGCCAGCAGCCAAGATCGCAATCAGCCCCAGCATTTT
cdr3_aa: CASSQDRNQPQHF
j_call: TRBJ1-5
v_call: TRBV4-2
d_call: -
clone_size: once

cdr3_nt: TGTGCCAGCAGCCAAGGCGGGCGGGGGGACCAAGAGACCCAGTACTTC
cdr3_aa: CASSQGGRGDQETQYF
j_call: TRBJ2-5
v_call: TRBV7-9
d_call: TRBD2
clone_size: -

cdr3_nt: TGCGCCAGCAGCTCCGGACTAGCGGGCCAAGAGACCCAGTACTTC
cdr3_aa: CASSSGLAGQETQYF
j_call: TRBJ2-5
v_call: TRBV5-1
d_call: TRBD2
clone_size: -

cdr3_nt: TGTGCCAGCAGCATAGGACTAGCTGGTGAGCAGTTCTTC
cdr3_aa: CASSIGLAGEQFF
j_call: TRBJ2-1
v_call: TRBV7-3
d_call: TRBD2
clone_size: -

cdr3_nt: TGTGCCAGCAGAGGAGGAGGGGCGAGAAGCAATCAGCCCCAGCATTTT
cdr3_aa: CASRGGGARSNQPQHF
j_call: TRBJ1-5
v_call: TRBV28
d_call: -
clone_size: -

cdr3_nt: TGTGCCAGCAGCCTCGCGATAAATAGCGGGAGGGCATCCTACAATGAGCAGTTCTTC
cdr3_aa: CASSLAINSGRASYNEQFF
j_call: TRBJ2-1
v_call: TRBV14
d_call: TRBD2
clone_size: -

cdr3_nt: TGTGCCAGCAGTGAGCGGGAGGGCTCCTATGGCTACACCTTC
cdr3_aa: CASSEREGSYGYTF
j_call: TRBJ1-2
v_call: TRBV2
d_call: -
clone_size: few

cdr3_nt: TGTGCCAGCAGCCCGGGACGGTACCAAGAGACCCAGTACTTC
cdr3_aa: CASSPGRYQETQYF
j_call: TRBJ2-5
v_call: TRBV5-6
d_call: -
clone_size: -

cdr3_nt: TGTGCCAGCAGGCGGACAGCAAACACTGAAGCTTTCTTT
cdr3_aa: CASRRTANTEAFF
j_call: TRBJ1-1
v_call: TRBV6-5
d_call: -
clone_size: -

cdr3_nt: TGTGCCAGCAGCGAACAACTAACCCAGACTTACAATGAGCAGTTCTTC
cdr3_aa: CASSEQLTQTYNEQFF
j_call: TRBJ2-1
v_call: TRBV6-1
d_call: -
clone_size: -

cdr3_nt: TGTGCCAGTAGTATGAGGACAGGGCAATCGGATACGCAGTATTTT
cdr3_aa: CASSMRTGQSDTQYF
j_call: TRBJ2-3
v_call: TRBV19
d_call: TRBD1
clone_size: -

cdr3_nt: TGCAGCGCCGGACAGGGACTAGGCGAAGCTTTCTTT
cdr3_aa: CSAGQGLGEAFF
j_call: TRBJ1-1
v_call: TRBV29-1
d_call: TRBD1
clone_size: -

cdr3_nt: TGTGCCAGCAGCAGGCAGACCTCAACTACCTACGAGCAGTACTTC
cdr3_aa: CASSRQTSTTYEQYF
j_call: TRBJ2-7
v_call: TRBV9
d_call: -
clone_size: -

cdr3_nt: TGCAGCGTTGAAAGGGCAGAAGCTTTCTTT
cdr3_aa: CSVERAEAFF
j_call: TRBJ1-1
v_call: TRBV29-1
d_call: -
clone_size: -